This T cell receptor (beta chain) stems from a study of blood T cell repertoires in COVID-19. Overall study: Samples of COVID-19 (acute and convalescent) were obtained from the United States, Italy and Spain. T cells, B-cell-depleted T cells, or PBMCs supplied cDNA or gDNA.

CDR1 is LNHDA and CDR2 is SQIVND in the germline V gene (reference sequence). V trimming: 7 bases; J trimming: 3 bases; junction bases outside the gene matches: 4. The CDR3 runs 13 residues. In the study's own analysis: Amplified reference gene primers provided the basis for estimating nucleated cell counts. The table came from immunoSEQ multiplex PCR; TCRdb's copy has only in-frame clones and leaves some out. D and trimming were read from the DNA, whereas the V and J calls and clone size are those reported in that table. The table includes approximately 210,000 clones, 83% detected once. The sequencing sample was made of peripheral blood. This TCR derives from a woman aged 40 to 50 with active or convalescent COVID-19. The V gene is TRBV19, the J gene TRBJ1-2, with 8 bases matching TRBD1. This chain's CDR3 is CASKAQGDYGYTF. In DNA, the CDR3 is TGTGCCAGTAAGGCACAGGGGGACTATGGCTACACCTTC.